The 10 T cell receptor beta chains listed next were all sequenced from one sample in a study of cytomegalovirus exposure and HLA in healthy donors. Primers included in the PCR were 60 Vbeta and 13 Jbeta primers. The method was immunoSEQ multiplex PCR; TCRdb's version includes in-frame clones alone and lacks a portion of them. The sample has some 110,000 clones, under 85% seen once. The sequenced sample was PBMCs. The receptors originated from a young woman in good health and CMV-seronegative.

This chain connects TRBV5-6 to TRBJ2-2; 9 nucleotides agree with TRBD1. V was clipped by 2 bases and J by 7 bases; unmatched bases: 9. The CDR3 loop spans 16 amino acids. Germline lookup yields CDR1 SGHDT and CDR2 YYEEEE. The CDR3 loop is CASSFVGTGNFGELFF. The CDR3 coding sequence is TGTGCCAGCAGCTTCGTGGGGACAGGGAATTTCGGGGAGCTGTTTTTT.

This clone was found a few times. This chain links TRBV7-2 with TRBJ1-5; maybe TRBD1 (6 bases). Germline-derived CDR1 and CDR2 are SGHTA and FQGNSA. Trimming took 5 bases from V and 4 from J, leaving 9 bases between them. The CDR3 runs 13 residues. The CDR3 bases are TGTGCCAGCAGCCACGACAGGAATCAGCCCCAGCATTTT. This encodes CASSHDRNQPQHF.

The chain couples TRBV5-1 to TRBJ2-6; D gene unclear. V shed 6 bases and J shed 0 bases, with 16 bases lying between them. The length of the CDR3 is 17 residues. CDR1 and CDR2 (germline): SGHRS, YFSETQ. Here the CDR3 reads CASTLGGFLSGANVLTF. Here the CDR3 DNA reads TGCGCCAGCACCCTAGGTGGGTTCCTCTCTGGGGCCAACGTCCTGACTTTC.

This chain links TRBV4-1 with TRBJ1-2, with D possibly TRBD1 on 5 matching bases. V lost 4 bases, J lost 0 bases, and 12 bases lay in between. In germline, CDR1 is MGHRA, CDR2 YSYEKL. This CDR3 is built from 15 residues. The DNA for the CDR3 is TGCGCCAGCAGCCCCGGGGGAGCCGCTAACTATGGCTACACCTTC. Its protein product is CASSPGGAANYGYTF.

The V gene is TRBV18, the J gene TRBJ2-3; 11 bases map to TRBD2. Germline CDR1 is KGHSH and CDR2 is LQKENI. CDR3 size: 17 residues. The ends lost 4 bases at V and 0 bases at J; junction bases unmatched: 6. CDR3 sequence (DNA): TGTGCCAGCTCACGATACACTAGCGGGGGAAGCACAGATACGCAGTATTTT. Protein product: CASSRYTSGGSTDTQYF.

This clone was seen a few times. The rearrangement links TRBV19 to TRBJ2-1, with a weak D call TRBD1 (6 bases). V gave up 5 bases and J gave up 6 bases, with 17 bases separating them. This CDR3 spans 15 amino acids. Germline V gene data show CDR1 as LNHDA and CDR2 as SQIVND (reference sequence). This chain's CDR3 is CASSPKGVPGNEQFF. The CDR3 DNA reads TGTGCCAGTAGTCCTAAGGGGGTTCCAGGCAATGAGCAGTTCTTC.

The CDR3 DNA follows: TGTGCCAGCAGCTTAGGGACTAGCGCAGATACGCAGTATTTT. Protein product: CASSLGTSADTQYF. The chain recombines TRBV11-2 with TRBJ2-3; 9 bases map to TRBD2. Germline V gene lookup returns CDR1 SGHAT and CDR2 FQNNGV. The CDR3 contains 14 residues. V trimming: 1 base; J trimming: 4 bases; junction bases outside the gene matches: 0. Based on the CDR3 plus reference TRBV11-2 and TRBJ2-3, the full variable domain is EAGVAQSPRYKIIEKRQSVAFWCNPISGHATLYWYQQILGQGPKLLIQFQNNGVVDDSQLPKDRFSAERLKGVDSTLKIQPAKLEDSAVYLCASSLGTSADTQYFGPGTRLTVL.

This rearrangement joins TRBV2 to TRBJ1-2, with D possibly being TRBD1 (5 bases). The CDR3 is 16 amino acids. The ends were cut back, 1 base at V and 4 bases at J, with 16 bases in the middle. CDR1 is SNHLY, CDR2 FYNNEI, per germline. CDR3 region: CASSEGGATALYGYTF. The CDR3 region has the DNA TGTGCCAGCAGTGAAGGGGGCGCAACAGCCCTCTATGGCTACACCTTC.

This chain uses TRBV30 with TRBJ1-6; possibly TRBD1 for D (5 bases). CDR1 and CDR2 from the germline V gene are GTSNPN and SVGIG (reference sequence). The ends were cut back, 4 bases at V and 10 bases at J, with 14 bases in the middle. The CDR3 totals 13 residues. CDR3 in amino acids: CAWTGREGSPLHF. For the CDR3, the DNA is TGTGCCTGGACAGGCAGGGAAGGGTCACCCCTCCACTTT.

CDR3 in DNA: TGTGCCAGCAGTACCACAGGGGTTCAGACTGAAGCTTTCTTT. Residues: CASSTTGVQTEAFF. The rearrangement joins TRBV27 to TRBJ1-1; TRBD1 aligns across 7 bases. Germline V CDR1 and CDR2: MNHEY, SMNVEV (reference sequence). CDR3 length: 14 amino acids. Trimming took 5 bases from V and 5 from J; bases not matched to a gene: 8.